Below are 8 T cell receptor beta chains sequenced from a single sample in a study of graft-versus-host responses after intestinal transplantation. Repertoires were generated with immunoSEQ multiplex PCR, while TCRdb's copy carries only in-frame clones and drops some. The data hold 78,000 or so clones, with over 75% observed a single time. These TCRs' antigens remain unknown. Material: unstimulated CD8+ T cells sorted from spleen or lymph node cells, obtained before transplant. These receptors were collected from a human donor who was the organ donor for an intestinal transplant.

This sequence joins TRBV6-4 and TRBJ2-5, with TRBD1 matching 7 bases. Germline lookup yields CDR1 MRHNA and CDR2 SNTAGT. The CDR3 extends over 12 amino acids. V shed 9 bases, J shed 5 bases, and the junction held 6 bases outside the gene matches. In DNA, the CDR3 is TGTGCCAGGCGACAGGGTGAGGAGACCCAGTACTTC. This gives the protein CARRQGEETQYF.

The V gene is TRBV6-6, the J gene TRBJ1-1, with D uncertain. In germline, CDR1 is MNHNY, CDR2 SVGAGI (reference sequence). V was cut by 5 bases and J by 4 bases, with 8 bases left in between. CDR3 length: 12 amino acids. CDR3 in DNA: TGTGCCAGCAGTGGGGAGGGCACTGAAGCTTTCTTT. Translating gives CASSGEGTEAFF.

Comment on this clone: Within the sample, other DNA sequences also encode this same CDR3. V usage is TRBV27 and J usage is TRBJ2-7; possibly TRBD2 for D (6 bases). Trimming removed 2 bases from V and 4 bases from J, with 6 bases in between. The germline V gene has CDR1 MNHEY and CDR2 SMNVEV (reference sequence). The CDR3 sequence is 12 residues long. This CDR3 reads CASSLGGYEQYF. CDR3 sequence (DNA): TGTGCCAGCAGTTTAGGGGGGTACGAGCAGTACTTC.

The chain has TRBV19 and TRBJ2-7; maybe TRBD2 (5 bases). The V and J ends lost 9 bases and 7 bases respectively, with 13 bases between them. The CDR3 sequence is 11 residues long. CDR1 and CDR2 (germline): LNHDA, SQIVND (reference sequence). CDR3 bases: TGTGCCAGCGGGGATGTTTCGGAGCAGTACTTC. Amino acids: CASGDVSEQYF. The entire variable domain, with the rest obtained from reference TRBV19 and TRBJ2-7, is as follows: DGGITQSPKYLFRKEGQNVTLSCEQNLNHDAMYWYRQDPGQGLRLIYYSQIVNDFQKGDIAEGYSVSREKKESFPLTVTSAQKNPTAFYLCASGDVSEQYFGPGTRLTVT.

This sequence joins TRBV6-1 and TRBJ2-6; D ambiguous. Germline lookup yields CDR1 MNHNS and CDR2 SASEGT. The CDR3 contains 15 residues. V was clipped by 7 bases and J by 4 bases, with 14 bases between them. CDR3 DNA: TGTGCCAGCACCGAGACCAGAGCCGGGGCCAACGTCCTGACTTTC. It is translated as CASTETRAGANVLTF.

The chain combines TRBV5-8 with TRBJ2-7, with D tentatively TRBD2 (5 bases). Germline loops: CDR1 SGHTS, CDR2 YDEGEE. This CDR3 has 13 amino acids. The V end was cut by 5 bases, the J end by 10 bases, with 19 bases between. The CDR3: CASRRTSGQLQYF. CDR3 bases: TGTGCCAGCAGGAGGACTTCTGGGCAGCTCCAGTACTTC.

The chain carries TRBV6-5 and TRBJ1-2; no reliable D call. The CDR3 spans 16 residues. Germline V gene sequence: CDR1 MNHEY, CDR2 SVGAGI. V lost 0 bases and J 4 bases, leaving 15 bases between the germline ends. In DNA form, the CDR3 reads TGTGCCAGCAGTTACTCATCAGTCTTCAGTACCTATGGCTACACCTTC. As protein: CASSYSSVFSTYGYTF.

The chain combines TRBV6-1 with TRBJ2-7; no firm D call. CDR3 length: 13 amino acids. Trimming took off 3 bases at V and 2 bases at J, with 8 bases between the two ends. The germline CDR1 and CDR2 sequences are MNHNS and SASEGT. CDR3 in amino acids: CASSEGFAYEQYF. The CDR3 bases are TGTGCCAGCAGTGAGGGCTTCGCCTACGAGCAGTACTTC.